This T cell receptor beta chain appears in the sequencing data of a study of T cells in women clearing cervical HPV infection. CDR1 and CDR2 from the germline V gene are GTSNPN and SVGIG (reference sequence). J was trimmed by 6 bases and V by 1 base; bases with no gene match: 9. The length of the CDR3 is 15 residues. Points on this clone: The missing CDR3 end, 3 residues past where the read stops, is filled in from the germline J gene.

MY09/MY11 PCR detected cervical HPV DNA; dot-blot assigned genotypes. TCR beta CDR3 amplified by multiplex PCR from roughly 1,300 ng genomic DNA. Here immunoSEQ multiplex PCR was the method, and the copy in TCRdb shows in-frame clones only, minus some. Listed are some 41,000 clones; roughly 5.8% falls within the top ten. This clonotype originated in a woman aged 18 to 75 with a cervical HPV16 infection that either progressed to CIN3+ or cleared (not recorded which). Source material: blood buffy coat. The gene calls are TRBV30 and TRBJ1-2; TRBD1 matches at 9 bases. CDR3 sequence reads: CAWSDSGQGKDGYTF. The sequenced part of the CDR3 DNA is TGTGCCTGGAGTGACTCGGGACAGGGTAAAGATGGC.